These 14 T cell receptor beta chains originate from one sample sequenced in a study of T cells in localized non-small cell lung cancer. Assay used: immunoSEQ multiplex PCR; TCRdb lists only in-frame clones, some missing. The sample gives 18,000 or so clones, about 89% of which show up once; 8.4% is in the top ten. This specimen consisted of peripheral blood, obtained before any cancer treatment. The receptor source for this set is a man aged 40 to 69 with stage I lung adenocarcinoma.

This clone was recorded once. The chain recombines TRBV7-6 with TRBJ2-7; TRBD2 aligns across 10 bases. Germline V gene lookup returns CDR1 SGHVS and CDR2 FNYEAQ. V was pared by 3 bases and J by 4 bases, with 6 bases of the junction left unmatched. This CDR3 has 15 residues. The CDR3 here is CASSLSHSGGYEQYF. The CDR3 DNA reads as TGTGCCAGCAGCTTGTCCCATAGCGGGGGGTACGAGCAGTACTTC.

V usage is TRBV21-1 and J usage is TRBJ1-1. TRBV21-1 counts as a pseudogene. This CDR3 has 16 residues. This CDR3 reads CASSKNPGQSNTEAFF. The CDR3, as DNA: TGTGCCAGCAGCAAAAACCCGGGCCAGAGCAACACTGAAGCTTTCTTT.

This clone is a singleton in its sample. For the CDR3, the DNA is TGCGCCAGCAGCCCGCAAATGCAGGGGGCACCTGGAAACACCATATATTTT. Encoded protein: CASSPQMQGAPGNTIYF. This sequence joins TRBV5-1 and TRBJ1-3; 8 bases fit TRBD1. Trimming took 4 bases from V and 2 from J; bases not matched to a gene: 11. The germline V gene has CDR1 SGHRS and CDR2 YFSETQ. CDR3 length equals 17 residues.

The gene calls are TRBV5-1 and TRBJ1-1; D remains ambiguous. CDR3 length equals 13 residues. The germline CDR1 and CDR2 sequences are SGHRS and YFSETQ. Trimming removed 3 bases at V and 1 base at J, with 7 bases between. CDR3 DNA sequence: TGCGCCAGCAGCTCGAGCGGGAACACTGAAGCTTTCTTT. Translating it yields CASSSSGNTEAFF.

V gene TRBV6-5 combines with J gene TRBJ2-3, with 8 bases identical to TRBD2. CDR3 length: 14 residues. With V trimmed by 10 bases and J by 2 bases, 8 bases remained unmatched. Germline CDR1 reads MNHEY; CDR2 reads SVGAGI. CDR3 sequence reads: CATGGASPTDTQYF. The CDR3 DNA is TGTGCCACCGGGGGGGCGTCGCCCACAGATACGCAGTATTTT.

This rearrangement joins TRBV5-1 to TRBJ1-1, with 9 bases matching TRBD1. This CDR3 has 14 residues. Germline CDR1 SGHRS, CDR2 YFSETQ. J gave up 5 bases and V 4 bases, and 6 bases lay outside the gene matches. The DNA for the CDR3 is TGCGCCAGCAGCGCCAGACAGGGGGGGACTGAAGCTTTCTTT. Translating gives CASSARQGGTEAFF. Drawing the rest from reference TRBV5-1 and TRBJ1-1, the complete variable domain is KAGVTQTPRYLIKTRGQQVTLSCSPISGHRSVSWYQQTPGQGLQFLFEYFSETQRNKGNFPGRFSGRQFSNSRSEMNVSTLELGDSALYLCASSARQGGTEAFFGQGTRLTVV.

V gene TRBV27 combines with J gene TRBJ1-6; D might be TRBD1 (6 bases). CDR3 length equals 14 residues. V lost 7 bases and J 7 bases, leaving 14 bases between the germline ends. CDR1 is MNHEY, CDR2 SMNVEV, per germline (reference sequence). For the CDR3, the DNA is TGTGCCAGCACTACCGGGACATACAATTCACCCCTCCACTTT. As protein: CASTTGTYNSPLHF.

The chain is built from TRBV7-3 and TRBJ2-1; 12 bases match TRBD2. Germline V gives CDR1 SGHTA, CDR2 FQGTGA. The CDR3 totals 18 residues. With 5 bases clipped from V and 3 bases from J, the junction kept 11 bases outside the gene matches. The CDR3 sequence is CASSPTSGRPTGYNEQFF. For the CDR3, the DNA is TGTGCCAGCAGCCCCACTAGCGGGAGGCCCACCGGCTACAATGAGCAGTTCTTC.

The V gene is TRBV9, the J gene TRBJ2-1; 10 bases line up with TRBD2. Germline assignment: CDR1 SGDLS and CDR2 YYNGEE. This CDR3 comprises 16 residues. V lost 4 bases and J lost 8; bases outside the gene matches: 12. This CDR3 is CASSSPRAGGPDEQFF. The CDR3 bases are TGTGCCAGCAGCTCACCGAGAGCGGGGGGGCCGGATGAGCAGTTCTTC.

This sequence joins TRBV18 and TRBJ2-3, with D hard to call. Trimming took off 3 bases at V and 0 bases at J, with 13 bases between the two ends. CDR1 is KGHSH and CDR2 is LQKENI in the germline V gene. The CDR3 length is 16 residues. CDR3 nucleotides: TGTGCCAGCTCACCGTCGGAAGGGCTTAGCACAGATACGCAGTATTTT. Translated: CASSPSEGLSTDTQYF.

V gene TRBV27 combines with J gene TRBJ2-7; 9 bases match TRBD2. This CDR3 contains 12 residues. V shed 9 bases and J 1 base; nucleotides not matched to a gene: 1. In germline, CDR1 is MNHEY, CDR2 SMNVEV (reference sequence). CDR3 in amino acids: CASSGSSYEQYF. CDR3 bases: TGTGCCAGTAGCGGGAGTTCCTACGAGCAGTACTTC.

This clone was seen a few times. V usage is TRBV30 and J usage is TRBJ2-3, with 14 bases matching TRBD2. The CDR3 is 18 residues long. The germline CDR1 and CDR2 sequences are GTSNPN and SVGIG (reference sequence). The V and J ends lost 3 bases and 2 bases, in that order; junction bases with no gene match: 10. This chain's CDR3 is CAWRGKGLAGAYTDTQYF. CDR3 DNA sequence: TGTGCCTGGAGGGGAAAGGGACTAGCGGGGGCCTACACAGATACGCAGTATTTT.

CDR3 sequence (DNA): TGCGCCAGCAGGGCTCGGAGCGGGGGGTCCACCGGGGAGCTGTTTTTT. This translates into CASRARSGGSTGELFF. This chain joins TRBV10-2 and TRBJ2-2; 9 bases line up with TRBD2. V was clipped by 6 bases and J by 4 bases; unmatched bases: 9. In germline, CDR1 is WSHSY, CDR2 SAAADI. This CDR3 is built from 16 residues.

This chain uses TRBV27 with TRBJ2-1; 7 nucleotides match TRBD1. The ends lost 5 bases at V and 0 bases at J; junction bases unmatched: 13. This CDR3 has 18 residues. The germline V gene has CDR1 MNHEY and CDR2 SMNVEV (reference sequence). The CDR3 spells CASSPNPTGRGSYNEQFF. CDR3 coding DNA: TGTGCCAGCAGTCCGAACCCGACAGGGAGAGGCTCCTACAATGAGCAGTTCTTC.